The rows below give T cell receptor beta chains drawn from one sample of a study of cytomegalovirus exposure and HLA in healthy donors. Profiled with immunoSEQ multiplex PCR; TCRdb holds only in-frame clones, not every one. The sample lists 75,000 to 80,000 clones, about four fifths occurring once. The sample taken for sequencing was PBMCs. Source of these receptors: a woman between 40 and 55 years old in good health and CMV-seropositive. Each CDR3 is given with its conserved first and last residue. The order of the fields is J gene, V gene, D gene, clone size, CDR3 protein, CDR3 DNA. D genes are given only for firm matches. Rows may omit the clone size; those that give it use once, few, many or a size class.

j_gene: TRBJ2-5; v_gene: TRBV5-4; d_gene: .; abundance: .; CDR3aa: CASSLRREGQETQYF; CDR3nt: TGTGCCAGCAGCTTGCGGAGGGAAGGACAAGAGACCCAGTACTTC
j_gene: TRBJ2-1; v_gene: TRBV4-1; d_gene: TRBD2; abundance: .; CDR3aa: CASSQELAGAGEQFF; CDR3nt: TGCGCCAGCAGCCAAGAACTAGCGGGGGCGGGTGAGCAGTTCTTC
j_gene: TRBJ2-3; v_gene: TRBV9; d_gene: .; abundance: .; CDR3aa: CASSASGGGPDTQYF; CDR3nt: TGTGCCAGCAGCGCCTCTGGGGGGGGGCCCGATACGCAGTATTTT
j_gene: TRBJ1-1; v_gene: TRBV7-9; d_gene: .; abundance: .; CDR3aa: CASSTRGTEAFF; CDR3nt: TGTGCCAGCAGTACACGGGGGACTGAAGCTTTCTTT
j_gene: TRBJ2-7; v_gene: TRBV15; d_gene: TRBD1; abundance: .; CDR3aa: CATSRIWVRGMYEQYF; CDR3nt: TGTGCCACCAGCAGAATATGGGTCAGGGGGATGTACGAGCAGTACTTC
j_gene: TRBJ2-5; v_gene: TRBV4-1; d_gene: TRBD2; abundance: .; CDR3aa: CASSQALAGGVETQYF; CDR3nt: TGCGCCAGCAGCCAAGCGCTAGCGGGGGGGGTAGAGACCCAGTACTTC
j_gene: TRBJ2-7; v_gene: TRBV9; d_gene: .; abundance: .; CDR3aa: CASSGLRDYEQYF; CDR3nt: TGTGCCAGCAGCGGACTCCGGGACTACGAGCAGTACTTC
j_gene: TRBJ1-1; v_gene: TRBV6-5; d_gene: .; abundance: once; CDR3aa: CASRRRNTEAFF; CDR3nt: TGTGCCAGCAGACGGAGGAACACTGAAGCTTTCTTT
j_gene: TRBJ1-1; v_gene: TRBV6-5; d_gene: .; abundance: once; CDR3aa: CASSRPGGNTEAFF; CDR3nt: TGTGCCAGCAGTAGGCCCGGGGGGAACACTGAAGCTTTCTTT
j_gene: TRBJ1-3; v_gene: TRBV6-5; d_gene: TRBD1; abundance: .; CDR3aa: CASTPQGAGGNTIYF; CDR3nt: TGTGCCAGCACCCCCCAGGGGGCGGGGGGAAACACCATATATTTT
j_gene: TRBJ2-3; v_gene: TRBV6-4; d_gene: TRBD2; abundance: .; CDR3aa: CASSELAGSTDTQYF; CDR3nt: TGTGCCAGCAGTGAACTAGCGGGGTCCACAGATACGCAGTATTTT
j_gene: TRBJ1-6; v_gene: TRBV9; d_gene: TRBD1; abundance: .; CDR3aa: CASSARTGESNSPLHF; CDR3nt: TGTGCCAGCAGCGCCAGGACAGGGGAAAGTAATTCACCCCTCCACTTT
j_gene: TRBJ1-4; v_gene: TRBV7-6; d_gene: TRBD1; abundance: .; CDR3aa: CASSPGDRTNEKLFF; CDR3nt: TGTGCCAGCAGCCCGGGGGACAGAACTAATGAAAAACTGTTTTTT
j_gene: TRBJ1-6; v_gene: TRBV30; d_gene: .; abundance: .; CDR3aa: CAWSGGQDNSPLHF; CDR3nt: TGTGCCTGGAGTGGAGGACAAGATAATTCACCCCTCCACTTT
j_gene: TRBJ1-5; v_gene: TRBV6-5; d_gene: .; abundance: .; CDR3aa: CASRPGQSNQPQHF; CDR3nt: TGTGCCAGCAGACCGGGACAAAGCAATCAGCCCCAGCATTTT
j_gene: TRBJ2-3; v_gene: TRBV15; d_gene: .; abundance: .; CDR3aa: CATSRSLAYTDTQYF; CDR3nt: TGTGCCACCAGCAGGAGTCTAGCGTACACAGATACGCAGTACTTT
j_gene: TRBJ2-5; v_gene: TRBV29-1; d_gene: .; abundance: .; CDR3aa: CSVRGLEETQYF; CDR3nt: TGCAGCGTTAGGGGACTCGAGGAGACCCAGTACTTC
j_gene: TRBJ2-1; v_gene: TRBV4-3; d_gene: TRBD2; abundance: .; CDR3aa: CASSQVRGLAYNEQFF; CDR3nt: TGCGCCAGCAGCCAAGTGCGGGGGTTAGCCTACAATGAGCAGTTCTTC
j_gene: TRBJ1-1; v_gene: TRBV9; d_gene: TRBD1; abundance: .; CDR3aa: CASSAKPGQGMNTEAFF; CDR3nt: TGTGCCAGCAGCGCAAAACCGGGACAGGGAATGAACACTGAAGCTTTCTTT
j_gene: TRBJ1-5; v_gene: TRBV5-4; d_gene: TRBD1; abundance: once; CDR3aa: CASSRQGLNQPQHF; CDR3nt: TGTGCCAGCAGTAGACAGGGGCTGAATCAGCCCCAGCATTTT
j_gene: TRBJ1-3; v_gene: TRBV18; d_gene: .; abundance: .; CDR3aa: CASSGGSGNTIYF; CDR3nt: TGTGCCAGCTCCGGGGGTTCTGGAAACACCATATATTTT
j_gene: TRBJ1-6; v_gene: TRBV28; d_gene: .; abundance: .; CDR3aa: CASSSPIWGGNSPLHF; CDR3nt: TGTGCCAGCAGTTCCCCTATTTGGGGGGGTAATTCACCCCTCCACTTT
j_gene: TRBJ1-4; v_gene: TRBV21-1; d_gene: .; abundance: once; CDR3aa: CAGRGHGEKLFF; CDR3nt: TGTGCCGGAAGGGGGCATGGTGAAAAACTGTTTTTT
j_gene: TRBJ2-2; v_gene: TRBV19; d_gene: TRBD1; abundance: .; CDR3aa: CASSRQGLNTGELFF; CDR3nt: TGTGCCAGTAGTAGACAGGGATTGAACACCGGGGAGCTGTTTTTT
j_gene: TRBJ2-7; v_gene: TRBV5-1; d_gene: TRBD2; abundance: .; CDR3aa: CASSRGGEQYF; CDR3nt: TGCGCCAGCAGCCGGGGGGGCGAGCAGTACTTC
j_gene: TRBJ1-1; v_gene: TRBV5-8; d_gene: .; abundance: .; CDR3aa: CASSLGRLEVKTEAFF; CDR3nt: TGTGCCAGCAGCTTGGGGAGATTAGAAGTTAAAACTGAAGCTTTCTTT
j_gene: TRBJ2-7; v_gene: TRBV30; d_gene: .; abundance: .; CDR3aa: CAWSWESSYEQYF; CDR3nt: TGTGCCTGGTCATGGGAGAGCTCCTACGAGCAGTACTTC
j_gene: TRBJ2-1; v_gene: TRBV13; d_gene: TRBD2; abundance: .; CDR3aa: CASSPGVAGGFNEQFF; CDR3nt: TGTGCCAGCAGCCCCGGTGTAGCGGGGGGGTTTAATGAGCAGTTCTTC
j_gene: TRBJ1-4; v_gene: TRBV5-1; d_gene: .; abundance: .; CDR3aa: CASSYGATNEKLFF; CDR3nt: TGCGCCAGCAGCTACGGAGCAACTAATGAAAAACTGTTTTTT
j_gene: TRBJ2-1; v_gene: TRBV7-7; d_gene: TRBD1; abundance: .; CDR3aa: CASSLSTGGPSSYNEQFF; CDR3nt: TGTGCCAGCAGCCTAAGCACAGGGGGCCCTAGCTCCTACAATGAGCAGTTCTTC
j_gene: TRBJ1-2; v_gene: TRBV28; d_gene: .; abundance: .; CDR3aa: CASTDGLVGYTF; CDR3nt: TGTGCCAGCACCGACGGACTGGTCGGGTACACCTTC
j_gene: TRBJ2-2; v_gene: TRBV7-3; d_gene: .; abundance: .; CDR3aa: CATARTANTGELFF; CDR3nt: TGTGCCACCGCCCGGACAGCGAACACCGGGGAGCTGTTTTTT
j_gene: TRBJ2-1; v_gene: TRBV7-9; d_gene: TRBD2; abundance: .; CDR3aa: CASSVLAGGGGGYNEQFF; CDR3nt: TGTGCCAGCAGCGTACTAGCGGGGGGGGGCGGGGGGTACAATGAGCAGTTCTTC
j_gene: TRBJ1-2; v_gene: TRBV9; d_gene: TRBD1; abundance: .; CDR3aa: CASSLASDRAYGYTF; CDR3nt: TGTGCCAGCAGCTTGGCATCGGACAGGGCCTATGGCTACACCTTC
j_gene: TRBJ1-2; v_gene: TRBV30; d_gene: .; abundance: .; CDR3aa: CAWDSRIYGYTF; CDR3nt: TGTGCCTGGGACTCCAGAATCTATGGCTACACCTTC
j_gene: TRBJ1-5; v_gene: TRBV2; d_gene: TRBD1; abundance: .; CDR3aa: CASSGGTGGFKGNQPQHF; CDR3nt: TGTGCCAGCAGTGGGGGGACAGGGGGCTTTAAGGGCAATCAGCCCCAGCATTTT
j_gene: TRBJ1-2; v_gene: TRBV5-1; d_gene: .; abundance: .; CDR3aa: CASSLAGAGGYTF; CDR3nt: TGCGCCAGCAGCTTGGCCGGGGCGGGAGGCTACACCTTC